Listed below are T cell receptor beta chains from one sample, sequenced in a study of cytomegalovirus exposure and HLA in healthy donors. Using immunoSEQ multiplex PCR, the repertoire was profiled, and TCRdb retains in-frame clones only, with some absent. This table holds 200,000 to 300,000 clones, about 88% found once. The material sequenced was PBMCs. The receptors stem from a girl aged 2 to 9 in good health and CMV-seronegative. The CDR3 runs from the conserved cysteine through the conserved F or W. The D gene is left open where the match is weak. Size tells how often a clone was seen (once, few, many) or the class of an expanded clone, and some rows leave it out.

J gene	V gene	D gene	clone size	CDR3 DNA	CDR3 protein
TRBJ2-2	TRBV5-4	-	-	TGTGCCAGCAGCTTACCCAATCCGGGCACCGGGGAGCTGTTTTTT	CASSLPNPGTGELFF
TRBJ2-2	TRBV9	TRBD2	-	TGTGCCAGCAGCGTAGCGTCGGGGGGGGTCGGGGAGCTGTTTTTT	CASSVASGGVGELFF
TRBJ2-4	TRBV30	-	-	TGTGCCTGGAGCGACACCCTAGCCAAAAACATTCAGTACTTC	CAWSDTLAKNIQYF
TRBJ2-1	TRBV27	-	-	TGTGCCAGCAGTTTAAGGGGGGGGAGGAATGAGCAGTTCTTC	CASSLRGGRNEQFF
TRBJ2-3	TRBV2	-	once	TGTGCCAGCAGAGTGGGTAGGGGGGGGAACAGCCGCACAGATACGCAGTATTTT	CASRVGRGGNSRTDTQYF
TRBJ2-7	TRBV5-1	TRBD2	-	TGCGCCAGCAGTCGACTAGCGGGAACCTCCGAGCAGTACTTC	CASSRLAGTSEQYF
TRBJ2-1	TRBV7-8	TRBD2	-	TGTGCCAGCAGACCCTTAGCGGGTGGGTACAATGAGCAGTTCTTC	CASRPLAGGYNEQFF
TRBJ1-2	TRBV15	TRBD1	once	TGTGCCACCAGCAGAGATCCAGGGGGCTATGGCTACACCTTC	CATSRDPGGYGYTF
TRBJ2-2	TRBV6-6	TRBD1	few	TGTGCCAGCAGTGGCACCTCCGGGACAGCCACCGGGGAGCTGTTTTTT	CASSGTSGTATGELFF
TRBJ1-1	TRBV4-1	TRBD1	-	TGCGCCAGCAGCCTCCGGACAGGGGTTGAAGCTTTCTTT	CASSLRTGVEAFF
TRBJ2-3	TRBV6-5	TRBD1	-	TGTGCCAGCAGTTTAACGTGGACAGGAGGAGATACGCAGTATTTT	CASSLTWTGGDTQYF
TRBJ1-1	TRBV6-1	-	-	TGTGCCAGCAGAGTCAGGGTGGGGACTGAAGCTTTCTTT	CASRVRVGTEAFF
TRBJ1-1	TRBV19	-	-	TGTGCCAGTAGTATAAGGGGGGGGCCTGAAGCTTTCTTT	CASSIRGGPEAFF
TRBJ2-5	TRBV5-4	TRBD2	few	TGTGCCAGCAGCTACTCGACTAGCGGGGTAGAGACCCAGTACTTC	CASSYSTSGVETQYF
TRBJ2-3	TRBV5-1	TRBD1	-	TGCGCCAGCAGCATCTTTTCCGGGACAGGGGGCACAGATACGCAGTATTTT	CASSIFSGTGGTDTQYF
TRBJ1-1	TRBV4-2	-	once	TGTGCCAGCAGCCACTTTGGACAGACTGACACTGAAGCTTTCTTT	CASSHFGQTDTEAFF
TRBJ1-6	TRBV10-3	TRBD1	-	TGTGCCATCAGGGGGACAGGCGATTCACCCCTCCACTTT	CAIRGTGDSPLHF
TRBJ2-1	TRBV11-2	TRBD1	once	TGTGCCAGCAGCTTAGCCGGGACAGGGGGCAATGAGCAGTTCTTC	CASSLAGTGGNEQFF
TRBJ1-2	TRBV7-9	TRBD1	-	TGTGCCAGCAGCTTCCCCTCGGACAGGGAGAGAGATGGCTACACCTTC	CASSFPSDRERDGYTF
TRBJ1-2	TRBV6-5	TRBD1	-	TGTGCCAGCAGCCCTTGGACAGGGGCCAACTATGGCTACACCTTC	CASSPWTGANYGYTF
TRBJ2-1	TRBV5-4	-	-	TGTGCCAGCAGCTTGCCGTTCGTGGCCGATGAGCAGTTCTTC	CASSLPFVADEQFF
TRBJ2-7	TRBV9	-	few	TGTGCCAGCAGCGTTAGTTCGGGAACCTACGAGCAGTACTTC	CASSVSSGTYEQYF
TRBJ2-7	TRBV10-3	TRBD1	-	TGTGCCATCAGTGAGGCGGGACAGGGCTCCTACGAGCAGTACTTC	CAISEAGQGSYEQYF
TRBJ1-2	TRBV5-4	TRBD1	-	TGTGCCAGCAGCCCTCGGACAGGGGGTTTGGGCTATGGCTACACCTTC	CASSPRTGGLGYGYTF
TRBJ1-2	TRBV25-1	-	-	TGTGCCAGCAGTGGAGACCGCCCGGGTAACTATGGCTACACCTTC	CASSGDRPGNYGYTF
TRBJ1-2	TRBV19	-	-	TGTGCCAGTAGTAGACTGCGGGACGGAACAAACTATGGCTACACCTTC	CASSRLRDGTNYGYTF
TRBJ1-3	TRBV6-5	-	-	TGTGCCAGCAGACTCCGGGGGGCTGGAAACACCATATATTTT	CASRLRGAGNTIYF
TRBJ1-5	TRBV25-1	TRBD1	-	TGTGCCAGCAGCCAGACAGGGGGGAATCAGCCCCAGCATTTT	CASSQTGGNQPQHF
TRBJ2-7	TRBV11-3	TRBD2	-	TGTGCCAGCAGCTTACGACTAGCGGGAGCCTACGAGCAGTACTTC	CASSLRLAGAYEQYF
TRBJ2-3	TRBV7-9	-	-	TGTGCCAGCAGCTTAAGTGTGTCAGACACAGATACGCAGTATTTT	CASSLSVSDTDTQYF
TRBJ2-1	TRBV28	TRBD1	once	TGTGCCAGCATTTCCTCGGGGACAGGGAACAATGAGCAGTTCTTC	CASISSGTGNNEQFF
TRBJ1-1	TRBV6-1	-	-	TGTGCCAGCAGGACGGGTAACACTGAAGCTTTCTTT	CASRTGNTEAFF
TRBJ2-1	TRBV18	TRBD2	-	TGTGCCAGCTCTCTTACTAGCGGGGGCAATGAGCAGTTCTTC	CASSLTSGGNEQFF
TRBJ2-7	TRBV20-1	TRBD2	-	TGCAGTGCTAGAGGGCTAGCGGGGGAGAACTTC	CSARGLAGENF
TRBJ2-1	TRBV7-9	TRBD2	-	TGTGCCAGCAGCTCACTAGCGGGGGCCTCCGGTGAGCAGTTCTTC	CASSSLAGASGEQFF
TRBJ2-7	TRBV6-6	-	-	TGTGCCAGCAGTTACTCGAGGGTAACCTACGAGCAGTACTTC	CASSYSRVTYEQYF
TRBJ2-7	TRBV11-2	TRBD1	-	TGTGCCAGCAGCCCGGGACAGTCCTACGAGCAGTACTTC	CASSPGQSYEQYF
TRBJ2-7	TRBV7-9	-	-	TGTGCCAGCAGCTTAGCCCCGGACAGAATCTACGAGCAGTACTTC	CASSLAPDRIYEQYF
TRBJ2-5	TRBV5-1	-	-	TGCGCCAGCAGCTTGTCCCAGGGCGACCAAGAGACCCAGTACTTC	CASSLSQGDQETQYF
TRBJ2-1	TRBV7-2	-	-	TGTGCCAGCAGCTTGGGCGGAAGGGGTGAGCAGTTCTTC	CASSLGGRGEQFF
TRBJ2-7	TRBV5-8	-	-	TGTGCCAGCAGCTTGTTGACAGCCTACGAGCAGTACTTC	CASSLLTAYEQYF